This T cell receptor beta chain was profiled in a study of cytotoxic CD8 clonotypes in ibrutinib-treated CLL. Study as a whole: Among responders, some 25 were partial and 2 complete; after median 68 months, around 14 stayed remitted and 12 progressed. Across samples, productive templates numbered approximately 260,000 and productive rearrangements reached around 98,000 on average. Broader study findings: Stable or contracted on treatment, public clonotypes were also uncommon. Clonality correlated strongly with circulating CD8+ T cells and exceeded age-matched healthy donors at baseline.

The CDR3 is 15 residues long. Germline CDR1 is SGHAT and CDR2 is FQNNGV. Trimming left V 5 bases short and J 10 bases short, with 18 bases between. This clone has just a few counts. Its antigen is still unknown. Assay: immunoSEQ multiplex PCR; the TCRdb copy retains only in-frame clones and omits some. The sample lists roughly 28,000 clones, roughly 57% occurring once. The sequence was obtained from a human donor with chronic lymphocytic leukemia. The chain is built from TRBV11-2 and TRBJ1-6; D remains unclear. The source was PBMCs, collected before ibrutinib treatment. The chain's CDR3 is CASSHPRTGYSPLHF. CDR3 coding DNA: TGTGCCAGCAGCCACCCCCGGACCGGTTACTCACCCCTCCACTTT.